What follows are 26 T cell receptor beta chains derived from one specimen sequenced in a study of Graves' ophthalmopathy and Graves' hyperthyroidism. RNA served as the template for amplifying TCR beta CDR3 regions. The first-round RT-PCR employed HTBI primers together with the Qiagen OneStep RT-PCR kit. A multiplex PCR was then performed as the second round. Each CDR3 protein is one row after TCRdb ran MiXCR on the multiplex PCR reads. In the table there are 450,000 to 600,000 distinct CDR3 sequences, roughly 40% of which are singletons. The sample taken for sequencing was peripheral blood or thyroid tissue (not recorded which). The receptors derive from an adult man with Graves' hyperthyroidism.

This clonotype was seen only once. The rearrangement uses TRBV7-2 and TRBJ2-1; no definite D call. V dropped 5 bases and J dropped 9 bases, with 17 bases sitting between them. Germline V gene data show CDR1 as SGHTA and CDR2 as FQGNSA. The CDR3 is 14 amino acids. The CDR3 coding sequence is TGTGCCAGCAGCCCAGACGTCGGCTGGAGTGAGCAGTTCTTC. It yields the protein CASSPDVGWSEQFF.

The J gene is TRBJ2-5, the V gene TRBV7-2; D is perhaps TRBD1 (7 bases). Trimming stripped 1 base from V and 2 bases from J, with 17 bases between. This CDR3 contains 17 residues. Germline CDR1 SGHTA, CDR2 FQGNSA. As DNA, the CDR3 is TGTGCCAGCAGCTTAGGATCCGCAGCAGGGGGGCAAGAGACCCAGTACTTC. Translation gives CASSLGSAAGGQETQYF.

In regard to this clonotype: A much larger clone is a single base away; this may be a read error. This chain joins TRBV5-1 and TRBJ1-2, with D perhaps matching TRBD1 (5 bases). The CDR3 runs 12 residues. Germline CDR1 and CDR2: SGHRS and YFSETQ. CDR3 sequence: CAGSLNGAASTF. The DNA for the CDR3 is TGCGCCGGCAGCTTGAATGGGGCAGCGAGCACCTTC.

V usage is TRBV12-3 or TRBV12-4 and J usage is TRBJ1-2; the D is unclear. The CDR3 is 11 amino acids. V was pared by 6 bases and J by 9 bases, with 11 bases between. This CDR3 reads CASRTGVSYTF. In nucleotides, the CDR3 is TGTGCCAGCAGGACTGGGGTCAGCTACACCTTC.

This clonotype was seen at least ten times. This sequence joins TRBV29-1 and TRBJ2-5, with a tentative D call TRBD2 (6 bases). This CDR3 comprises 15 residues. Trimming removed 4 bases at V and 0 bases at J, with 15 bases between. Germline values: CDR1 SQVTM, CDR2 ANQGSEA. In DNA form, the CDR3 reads TGCAGCGTTGGCCGGGGGTCCCAGTACCAAGAGACCCAGTACTTC. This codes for CSVGRGSQYQETQYF.

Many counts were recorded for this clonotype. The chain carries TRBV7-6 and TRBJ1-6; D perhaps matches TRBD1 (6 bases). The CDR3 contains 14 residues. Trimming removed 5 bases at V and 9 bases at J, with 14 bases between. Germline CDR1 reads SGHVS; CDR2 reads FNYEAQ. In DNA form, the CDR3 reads TGTGCCAGCAGCGAACAGGGTTTCTTTTCACCCCTCCACTTT. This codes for CASSEQGFFSPLHF. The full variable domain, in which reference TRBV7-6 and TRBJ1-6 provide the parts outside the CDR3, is GAGVSQSPRYKVTKRGQDVALRCDPISGHVSLYWYRQALGQGPEFLTYFNYEAQQDKSGLPNDRFSAERPEGSISTLTIQRTEQRDSAMYRCASSEQGFFSPLHFGNGTRLTVT.

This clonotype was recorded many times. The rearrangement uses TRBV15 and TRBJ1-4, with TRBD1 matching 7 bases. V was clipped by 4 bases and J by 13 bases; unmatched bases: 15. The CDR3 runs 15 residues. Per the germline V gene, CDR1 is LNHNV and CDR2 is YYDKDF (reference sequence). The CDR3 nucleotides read TGTGCCACCAGCACTACCGACAGGGCCGATGGCGTACTGTTTTTT. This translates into CATSTTDRADGVLFF. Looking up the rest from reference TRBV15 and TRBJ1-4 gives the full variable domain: DAMVIQNPRYQVTQFGKPVTLSCSQTLNHNVMYWYQQKSSQAPKLLFHYYDKDFNNEADTPDNFQSRRPNTSFCFLDIRSPGLGDTAMYLCATSTTDRADGVLFFGSGTQLSVL.

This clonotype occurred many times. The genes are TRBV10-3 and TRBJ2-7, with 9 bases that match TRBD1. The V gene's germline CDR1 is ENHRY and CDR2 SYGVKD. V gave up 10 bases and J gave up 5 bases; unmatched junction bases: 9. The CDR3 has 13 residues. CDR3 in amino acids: CASGRDREHEQYF. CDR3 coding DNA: TGTGCCAGTGGCCGGGACAGGGAGCACGAGCAGTACTTC.

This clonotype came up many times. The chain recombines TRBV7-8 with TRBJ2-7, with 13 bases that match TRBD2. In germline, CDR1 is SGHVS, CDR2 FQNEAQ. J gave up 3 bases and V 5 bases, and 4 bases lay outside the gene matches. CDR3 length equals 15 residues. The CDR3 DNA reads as TGTGCCAGCAGCCGAGGACTAGCGGGAGACTACGAGCAGTACTTC. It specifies CASSRGLAGDYEQYF.

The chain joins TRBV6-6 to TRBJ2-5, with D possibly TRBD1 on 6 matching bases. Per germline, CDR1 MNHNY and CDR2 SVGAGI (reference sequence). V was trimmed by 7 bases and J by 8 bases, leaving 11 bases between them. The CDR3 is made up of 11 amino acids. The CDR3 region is CASTAGATQYF. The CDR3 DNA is TGTGCCAGCACCGCAGGGGCCACCCAGTACTTC.

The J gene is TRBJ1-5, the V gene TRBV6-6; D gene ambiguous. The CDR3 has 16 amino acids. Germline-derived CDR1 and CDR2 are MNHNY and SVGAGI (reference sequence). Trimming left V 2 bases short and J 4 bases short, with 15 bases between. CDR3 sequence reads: CASSYVVGLQNQPQHF. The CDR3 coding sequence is TGTGCCAGCAGTTACGTAGTGGGTTTACAAAATCAGCCCCAGCATTTT.

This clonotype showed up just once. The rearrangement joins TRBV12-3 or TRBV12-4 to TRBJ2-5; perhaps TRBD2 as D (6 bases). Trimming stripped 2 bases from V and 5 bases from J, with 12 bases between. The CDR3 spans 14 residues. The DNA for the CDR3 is TGTGCCAGCAGTTTAAAAACGGGAGTGGAGACCCAGTACTTC. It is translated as CASSLKTGVETQYF.

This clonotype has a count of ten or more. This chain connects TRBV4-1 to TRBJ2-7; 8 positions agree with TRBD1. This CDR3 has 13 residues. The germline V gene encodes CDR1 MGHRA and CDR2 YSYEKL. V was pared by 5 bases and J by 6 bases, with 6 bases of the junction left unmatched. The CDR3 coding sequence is TGCGCCAGCAGCTACCCGGACAGGGTCGAGCAGTACTTC. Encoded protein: CASSYPDRVEQYF.

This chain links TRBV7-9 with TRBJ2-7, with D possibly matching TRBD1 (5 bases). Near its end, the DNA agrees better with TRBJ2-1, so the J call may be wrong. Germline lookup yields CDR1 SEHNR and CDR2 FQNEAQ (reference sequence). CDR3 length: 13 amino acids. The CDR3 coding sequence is TGTGCCAGCAGCTTAGAGGGGTCCGGGGAGCAGTTCTTC. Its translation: CASSLEGSGEQFF.

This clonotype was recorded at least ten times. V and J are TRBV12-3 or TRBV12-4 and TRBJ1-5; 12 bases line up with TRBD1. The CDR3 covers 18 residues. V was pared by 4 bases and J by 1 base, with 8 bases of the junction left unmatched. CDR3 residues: CASSSGTGGVGSNQPQHF. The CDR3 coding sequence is TGTGCCAGCAGTTCTGGGACAGGGGGCGTTGGGAGCAATCAGCCCCAGCATTTT.

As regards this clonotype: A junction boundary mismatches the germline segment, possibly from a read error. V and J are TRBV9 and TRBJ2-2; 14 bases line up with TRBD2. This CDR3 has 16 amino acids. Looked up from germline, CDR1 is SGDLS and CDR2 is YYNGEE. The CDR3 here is CASSVGLAGGYNEQFF. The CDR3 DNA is TGTGCCAGCAGCGTAGGACTAGCGGGAGGGTACAATGAGCAGTTTTTT.

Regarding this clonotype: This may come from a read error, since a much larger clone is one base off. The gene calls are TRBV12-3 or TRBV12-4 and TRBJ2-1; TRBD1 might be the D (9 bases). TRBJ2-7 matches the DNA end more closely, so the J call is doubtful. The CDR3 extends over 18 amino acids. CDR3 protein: CASSPGQGSGGTYNEQYF. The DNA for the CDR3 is TGTGCCAGCAGTCCGGGACAGGGATCGGGAGGGACCTACAATGAGCAGTACTTC.

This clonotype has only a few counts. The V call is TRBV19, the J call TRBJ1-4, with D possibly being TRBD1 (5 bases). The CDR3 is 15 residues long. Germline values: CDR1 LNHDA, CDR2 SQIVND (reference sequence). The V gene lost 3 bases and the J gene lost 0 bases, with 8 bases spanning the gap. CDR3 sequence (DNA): TGTGCCAGTAGTATTGACAGTGCAACTAATGAAAAACTGTTTTTT. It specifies CASSIDSATNEKLFF.

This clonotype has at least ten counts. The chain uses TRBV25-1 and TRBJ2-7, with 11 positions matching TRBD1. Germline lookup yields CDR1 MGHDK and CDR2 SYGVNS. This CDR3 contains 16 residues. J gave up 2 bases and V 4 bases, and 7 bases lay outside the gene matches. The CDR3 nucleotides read TGTGCCAGCAGTGCCCCCCCGGGACAGGGGGCCTACGAGCAGTACTTC. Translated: CASSAPPGQGAYEQYF.

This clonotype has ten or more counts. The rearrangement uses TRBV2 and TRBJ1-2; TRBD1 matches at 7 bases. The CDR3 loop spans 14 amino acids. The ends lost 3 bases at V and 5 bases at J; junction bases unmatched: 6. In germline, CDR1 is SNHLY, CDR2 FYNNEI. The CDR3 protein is CASSDSGGGYGYTF. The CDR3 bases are TGTGCCAGCAGTGATTCAGGGGGTGGATATGGCTACACCTTC.

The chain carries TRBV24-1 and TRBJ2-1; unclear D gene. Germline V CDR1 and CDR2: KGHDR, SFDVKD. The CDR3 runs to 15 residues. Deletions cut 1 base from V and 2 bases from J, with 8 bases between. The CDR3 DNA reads TGTGCCACCAGTGATTTCCCCGGCGCCTACAATGAGCAGTTCTTC. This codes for CATSDFPGAYNEQFF.

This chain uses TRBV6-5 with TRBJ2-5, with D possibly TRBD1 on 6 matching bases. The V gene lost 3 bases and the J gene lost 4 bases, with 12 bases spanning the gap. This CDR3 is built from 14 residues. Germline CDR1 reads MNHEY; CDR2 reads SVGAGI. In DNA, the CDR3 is TGTGCCAGCAGTTATTCGAGGGGGACAGAGACCCAGTACTTC. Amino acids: CASSYSRGTETQYF.

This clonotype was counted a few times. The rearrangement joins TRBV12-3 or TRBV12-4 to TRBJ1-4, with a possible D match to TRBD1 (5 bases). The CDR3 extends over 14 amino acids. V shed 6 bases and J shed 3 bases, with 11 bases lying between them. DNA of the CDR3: TGTGCCAGCAGACCCGGGACGGCTAATGAAAAACTGTTTTTT. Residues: CASRPGTANEKLFF.

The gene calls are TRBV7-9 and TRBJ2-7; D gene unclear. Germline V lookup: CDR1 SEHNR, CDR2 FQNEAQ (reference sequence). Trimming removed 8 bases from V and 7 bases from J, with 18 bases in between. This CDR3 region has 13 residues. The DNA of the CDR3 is TGTGCCAGCGGCTCTGGTGGCCCAAATGAGCAGTACTTC. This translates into CASGSGGPNEQYF.

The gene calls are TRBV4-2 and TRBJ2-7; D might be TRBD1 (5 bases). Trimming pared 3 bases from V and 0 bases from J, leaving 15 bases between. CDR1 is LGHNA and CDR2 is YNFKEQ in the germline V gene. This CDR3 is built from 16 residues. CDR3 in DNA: TGTGCCAGCAGCCACGAAGACAGTGAGAGCTCCTACGAGCAGTACTTC. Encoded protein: CASSHEDSESSYEQYF.

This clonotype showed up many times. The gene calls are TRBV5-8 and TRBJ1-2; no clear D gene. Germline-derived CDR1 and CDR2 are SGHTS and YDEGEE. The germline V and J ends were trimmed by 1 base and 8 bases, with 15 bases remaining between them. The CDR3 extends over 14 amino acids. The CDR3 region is CASSLRNSPVGYTF. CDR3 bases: TGTGCCAGCAGCTTGCGGAACAGCCCAGTGGGCTACACCTTC. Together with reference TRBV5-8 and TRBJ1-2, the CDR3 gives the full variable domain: EAGVTQSPTHLIKTRGQQATLRCSPISGHTSVYWYQQALGLGLQFLLWYDEGEERNRGNFPPRFSGRQFPNYSSELNVNALELEDSALYLCASSLRNSPVGYTFGSGTRLTVV.